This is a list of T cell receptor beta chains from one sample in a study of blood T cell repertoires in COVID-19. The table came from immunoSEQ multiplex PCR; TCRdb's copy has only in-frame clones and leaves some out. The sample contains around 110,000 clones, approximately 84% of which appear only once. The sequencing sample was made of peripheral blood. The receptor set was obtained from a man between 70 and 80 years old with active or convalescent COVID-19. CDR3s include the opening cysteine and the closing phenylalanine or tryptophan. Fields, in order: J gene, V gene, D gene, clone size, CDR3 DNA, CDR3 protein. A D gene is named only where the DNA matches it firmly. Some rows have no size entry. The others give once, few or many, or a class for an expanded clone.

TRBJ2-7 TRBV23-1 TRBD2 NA TGCGCCAGCAGTCGGGTGGGCGGGAGAAGTCGGTACGAGCAGTACTTC CASSRVGGRSRYEQYF
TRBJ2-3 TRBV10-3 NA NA TGTGCCATCAGTGAGTCGGGCATTCACACAGATACGCAGTATTTT CAISESGIHTDTQYF
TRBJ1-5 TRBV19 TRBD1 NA TGTGCCAGTAGTATAGCCCTCCGGACAGGGGTTCCTCAGCCCCAGCATTTT CASSIALRTGVPQPQHF
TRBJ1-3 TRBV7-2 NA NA TGTGCCAGCAGCTTAGCTGCAGGGGCTGGAAACACCATATATTTT CASSLAAGAGNTIYF
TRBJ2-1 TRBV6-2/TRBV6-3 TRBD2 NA TGTGCCAGCAGTTACTCCGGCGTCTCTGCGGGGGGGCACGTGAATGAGCAGTTCTTC CASSYSGVSAGGHVNEQFF
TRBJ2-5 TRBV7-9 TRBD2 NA TGTGCCAGCAGCACCTTAGCGGGAGGGCTTGAGACCCAGTACTTC CASSTLAGGLETQYF
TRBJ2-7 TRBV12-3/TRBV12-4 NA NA TGTGCCAGCAGCCGGGGGGCCGACGAGCAGTACTTC CASSRGADEQYF
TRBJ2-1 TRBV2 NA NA TGTGCCAGCAGTGGGTCCTCCACGGTTTACAATGAGCAGTTCTTC CASSGSSTVYNEQFF
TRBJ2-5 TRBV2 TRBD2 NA TGTGCCAGCAGACCAGGGACTAGCGCAGAGACCCAGTACTTC CASRPGTSAETQYF
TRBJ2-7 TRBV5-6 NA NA TGTGCCAGCAGCTCTTCCGAAGCTTGGGAGCAGTACTTC CASSSSEAWEQYF
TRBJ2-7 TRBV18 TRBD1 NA TGTGCCAGCTCACCACAGGGGGCGCAGGAGCAGTACTTC CASSPQGAQEQYF
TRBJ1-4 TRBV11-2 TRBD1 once TGTGCCAGCAGCTTAAAACAAGGACAGGGGGCATCAACTAATGAAAAACTGTTTTTT CASSLKQGQGASTNEKLFF
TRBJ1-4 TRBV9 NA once TGTGCCAGCAGCCCTCGGGGGGCCACTAATGAAAAACTGTTTTTT CASSPRGATNEKLFF
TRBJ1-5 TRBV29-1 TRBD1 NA TGCAGCGTCGCTACAGGGGTCAATCAGCCCCAGCATTTT CSVATGVNQPQHF
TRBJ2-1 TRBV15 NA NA TGTGCCACCAGCAGAGATCTCCAGGGGCGAAATGAGCAGTTCTTC CATSRDLQGRNEQFF
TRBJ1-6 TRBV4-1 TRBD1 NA TGCGCCAGCAGCCAATTCCAGGGGGCCTCGATGCCATCCTATAATTCACCCCTCCACTTT CASSQFQGASMPSYNSPLHF
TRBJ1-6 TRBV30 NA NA TGTGCCTGGAGTGGCGGAGGTGGTTCACCCCTCCACTTT CAWSGGGGSPLHF
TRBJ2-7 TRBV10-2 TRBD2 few TGCGCCAGCAGTGACCCCACCGGCCTAGCGGGATCGTTGGCCTACGAGCAGTACTTC CASSDPTGLAGSLAYEQYF
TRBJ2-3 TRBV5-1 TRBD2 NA TGCGCCAGCAGCCCCTCCGCCGGGACTAGATCAGATACGCAGTATTTT CASSPSAGTRSDTQYF
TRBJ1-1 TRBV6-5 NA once TGTGCCAGCATCTCCAGGGGTGTCACTGAAGCTTTCTTT CASISRGVTEAFF
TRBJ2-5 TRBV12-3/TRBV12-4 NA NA TGTGCCAGCAGTTTGGGCCCCTCGGCCCAGTACTTC CASSLGPSAQYF
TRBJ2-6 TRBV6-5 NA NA TGTGCCAGCAGTTTACAGGGTTCTGCTGGGGCCAACGTCCTGACTTTC CASSLQGSAGANVLTF
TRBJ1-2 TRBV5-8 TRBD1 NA TGTGCCAGCAGCTCTTCGGGACAGGAGATCTATGGCTACACCTTC CASSSSGQEIYGYTF
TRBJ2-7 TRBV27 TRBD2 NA TGTGCCAGCAGTTTAAGAGGGCTTAGCGGGACCTACGAGCAGTACTTC CASSLRGLSGTYEQYF
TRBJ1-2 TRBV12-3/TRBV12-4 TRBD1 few TGTGCCAGCAGTAGACAGGGGAACTATGGCTACACCTTC CASSRQGNYGYTF
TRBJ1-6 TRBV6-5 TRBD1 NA TGTGCCAGCAGTTACGACAGGGGAGCGTCTGGTCCCCTCCACTTT CASSYDRGASGPLHF
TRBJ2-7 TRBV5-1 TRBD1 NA TGCGCCAGCAGCTTACAGGGGGCTGAGACCTACGAGCAGTACTTC CASSLQGAETYEQYF
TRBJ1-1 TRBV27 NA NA TGTGCCAGCAGTTTAAGCAGGGGCACTGAAGCTTTCTTT CASSLSRGTEAFF
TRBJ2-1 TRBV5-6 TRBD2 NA TGTGCCAGCAGCTTAGCGGGGCCTGGAGAGCAGTTCTTC CASSLAGPGEQFF
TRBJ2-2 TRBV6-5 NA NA TGTGCCCAGGGAGGGAACACCGGGGAGCTGTTTTTT CAQGGNTGELFF
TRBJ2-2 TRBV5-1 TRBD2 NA TGCGCCAGCAGCTTGGAGCGGGGTGTGGCCGGGGAGCTGTTTTTT CASSLERGVAGELFF
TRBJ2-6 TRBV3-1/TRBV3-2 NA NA TGTGCCAGCAGCCAAGGGACATCTGGGGCCAACGTCCTGACTTTC CASSQGTSGANVLTF
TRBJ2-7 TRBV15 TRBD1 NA TGTGCCACCAGCAGGCCGGGACAGGGCTACGAGCAGTACTTC CATSRPGQGYEQYF
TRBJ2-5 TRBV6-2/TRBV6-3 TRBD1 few TGTGCCAGCAGTTACTCGATGACAGGGCCCGAGACCCAGTACTTC CASSYSMTGPETQYF
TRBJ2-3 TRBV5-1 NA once TGCGCCAGCAGCTTGGGGCGCACAGATACGCAGTATTTT CASSLGRTDTQYF
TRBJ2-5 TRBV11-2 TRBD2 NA TGTGCCAGCAGCTTAGGGCGGGGAGGGGCAGAGACCCAGTACTTC CASSLGRGGAETQYF